These T cell receptor beta chains were read from a single sample in a study of T cell responses to AZD1222 COVID-19 vaccine. TCRdb's table, derived via immunoSEQ multiplex PCR, lists solely in-frame clones and lacks some. The table lists some 87,000 clones, 91% of them singletons. The sample was peripheral blood, taken on day 0 of MenACWY control vaccination. The receptors come from an adult in good health. The CDR3 runs from the conserved cysteine through the conserved F or W. A D gene is named only where the DNA matches it firmly.

v_gene	len	d_gene	CDR3aa
TRBV6-5	14	-	CASSIYSGANVLTF
TRBV6-5	14	-	CASFRGSIRPEAFF
TRBV6-5	14	-	CASTPSGKVETQYF
TRBV3-1/TRBV3-2	13	-	CASSQHRAGELFF
TRBV5-1	15	-	CASSLALEGNTEAFF
TRBV2	12	-	CASSPERETQYF
TRBV15	15	TRBD1	CATSRAGTGIPEQFF
TRBV6-1	14	-	CASSEVSGRNEQFF
TRBV9	16	TRBD2	CASSVGGLAGEETQYF
TRBV5-1	15	TRBD1	CASSLAGTGVSPLHF
TRBV5-6	14	-	CASSRGGEDTEAFF
TRBV29-1	14	TRBD2	CSVLIGRAGETQYF
TRBV19	13	-	CASTPMAEGGYTF
TRBV18	14	-	CASSPKQGNTEAFF
TRBV5-4	17	TRBD2	CASSLGGLAGSTGELFF
TRBV6-2/TRBV6-3	12	-	CASSSIGQPQHF
TRBV9	16	-	CASSVVGQGLYNEQFF
TRBV6-2/TRBV6-3	13	TRBD1	CASSYATGAGQFF
TRBV6-1	14	TRBD2	CASSELADTGELFF
TRBV18	14	-	CASSPPSISYEQYF
TRBV9	16	TRBD1	CASSADRGRMNTEAFF
TRBV11-2	16	-	CASSLDLGARGTEAFF
TRBV18	12	-	CASSPLEETQYF
TRBV4-3	19	-	CASSQDLERTSTPTGELFF
TRBV5-5	15	TRBD2	CASSLDPGGTGELFF
TRBV6-5	14	-	CASSRDLLNNEQFF
TRBV5-7	15	-	CASSLFVGTSYEQYF
TRBV11-1	15	-	CASSLRQFEITEAFF
TRBV7-6	16	-	CASSLAPQENNEKLFF
TRBV4-1	14	-	CASSQDKVAGELFF